The clone carrying this T cell receptor (beta chain) was recorded at least ten times. This sample was taken from a study of early T cells in non-severe SARS-CoV-2 infection. TCRdb ran MiXCR on the 5' RACE reads and lists one entry per CDR3 protein. The data contain approximately 110,000 distinct CDR3 sequences, 14% to 15% of them singletons. The specimen was whole blood. The receptor comes from an adult who was a healthcare worker with PCR-confirmed SARS-CoV-2 infection or an uninfected control (not recorded which).

CDR3 sequence: CASSFLSPNYGYTF. CDR3 DNA sequence: TGTGCCAGCAGTTTTTTGTCACCTAACTATGGCTACACCTTC. The rearrangement joins TRBV12-3 or TRBV12-4 to TRBJ1-2, with no clear D. The CDR3 spans 14 residues. The V end lost 3 bases, the J end lost 0 bases, and 8 bases lay between the germline ends.